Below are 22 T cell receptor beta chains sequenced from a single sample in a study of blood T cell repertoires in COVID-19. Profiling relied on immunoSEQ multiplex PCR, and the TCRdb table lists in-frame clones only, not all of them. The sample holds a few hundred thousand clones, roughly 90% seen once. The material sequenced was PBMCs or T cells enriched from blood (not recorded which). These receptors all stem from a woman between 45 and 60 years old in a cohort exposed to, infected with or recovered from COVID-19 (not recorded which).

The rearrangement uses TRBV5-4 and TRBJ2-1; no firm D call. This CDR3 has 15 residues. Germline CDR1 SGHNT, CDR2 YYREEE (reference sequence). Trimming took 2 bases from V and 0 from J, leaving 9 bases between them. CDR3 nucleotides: TGTGCCAGCAGCTTACGCCTGAGCTCCTACAATGAGCAGTTCTTC. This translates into CASSLRLSSYNEQFF.

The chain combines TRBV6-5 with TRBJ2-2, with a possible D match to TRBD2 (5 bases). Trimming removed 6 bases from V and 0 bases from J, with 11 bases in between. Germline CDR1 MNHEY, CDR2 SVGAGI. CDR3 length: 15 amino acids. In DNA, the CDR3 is TGTGCCAGCAGCCGTTACGGGGCGAACACCGGGGAGCTGTTTTTT. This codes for CASSRYGANTGELFF.

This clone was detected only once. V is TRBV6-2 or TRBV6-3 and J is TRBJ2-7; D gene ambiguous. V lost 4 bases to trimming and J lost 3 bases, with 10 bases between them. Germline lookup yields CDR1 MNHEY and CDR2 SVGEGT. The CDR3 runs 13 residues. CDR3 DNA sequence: TGTGCCAGCAGTTCGACTCCCCTCTACGAGCAGTACTTC. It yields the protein CASSSTPLYEQYF.

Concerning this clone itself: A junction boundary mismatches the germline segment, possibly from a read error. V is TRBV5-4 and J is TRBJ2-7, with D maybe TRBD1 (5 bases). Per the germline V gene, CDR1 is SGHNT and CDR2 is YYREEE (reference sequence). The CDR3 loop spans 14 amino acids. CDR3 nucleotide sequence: TGTGCCAGCAGCTTGGTTCAGGGAACCTCGGTGCAGCACTTC. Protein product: CASSLVQGTSVQHF.

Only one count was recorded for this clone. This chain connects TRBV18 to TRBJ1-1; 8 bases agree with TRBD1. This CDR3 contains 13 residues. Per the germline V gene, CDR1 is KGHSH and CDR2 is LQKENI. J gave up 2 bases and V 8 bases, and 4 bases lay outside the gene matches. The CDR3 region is CASQDRVNTEAFF. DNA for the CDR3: TGTGCCAGCCAGGACAGGGTTAACACTGAAGCTTTCTTT.

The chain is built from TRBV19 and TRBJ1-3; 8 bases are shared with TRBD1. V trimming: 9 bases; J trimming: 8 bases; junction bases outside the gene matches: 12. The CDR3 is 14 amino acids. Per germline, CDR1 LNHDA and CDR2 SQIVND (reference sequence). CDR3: CASASQGAWYTIYF. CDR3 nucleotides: TGTGCCAGCGCGAGCCAGGGGGCGTGGTACACCATATATTTT. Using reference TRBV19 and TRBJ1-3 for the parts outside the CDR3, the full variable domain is DGGITQSPKYLFRKEGQNVTLSCEQNLNHDAMYWYRQDPGQGLRLIYYSQIVNDFQKGDIAEGYSVSREKKESFPLTVTSAQKNPTAFYLCASASQGAWYTIYFGEGSWLTVV.

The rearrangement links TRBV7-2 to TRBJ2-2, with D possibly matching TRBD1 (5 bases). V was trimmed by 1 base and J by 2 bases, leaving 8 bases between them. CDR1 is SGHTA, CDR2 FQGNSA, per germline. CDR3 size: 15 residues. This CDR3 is CASSLEGINTGELFF. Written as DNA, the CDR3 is TGTGCCAGCAGCTTAGAGGGGATAAACACCGGGGAGCTGTTTTTT.

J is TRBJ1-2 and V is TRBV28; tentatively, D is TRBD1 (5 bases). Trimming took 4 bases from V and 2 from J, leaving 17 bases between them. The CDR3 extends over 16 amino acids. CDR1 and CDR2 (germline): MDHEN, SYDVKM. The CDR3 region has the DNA TGTGCCAGCAGTTACCGAAGACAGACACTAAACTATGGCTACACCTTC. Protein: CASSYRRQTLNYGYTF.

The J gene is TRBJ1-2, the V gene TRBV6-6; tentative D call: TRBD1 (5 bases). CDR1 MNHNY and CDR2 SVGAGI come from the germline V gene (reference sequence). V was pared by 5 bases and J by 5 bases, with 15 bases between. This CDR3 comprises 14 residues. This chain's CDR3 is CASSDSGLKYGYTF. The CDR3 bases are TGTGCCAGCAGTGATTCGGGACTGAAATATGGCTACACCTTC.

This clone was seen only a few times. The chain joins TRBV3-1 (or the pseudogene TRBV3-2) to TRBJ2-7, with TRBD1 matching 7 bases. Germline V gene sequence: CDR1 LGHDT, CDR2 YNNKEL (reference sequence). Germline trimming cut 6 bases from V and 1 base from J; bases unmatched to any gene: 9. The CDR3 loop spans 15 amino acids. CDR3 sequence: CASSPQGTSSYEQYF. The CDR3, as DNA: TGTGCCAGCAGTCCACAGGGGACCTCTTCCTACGAGCAGTACTTC.

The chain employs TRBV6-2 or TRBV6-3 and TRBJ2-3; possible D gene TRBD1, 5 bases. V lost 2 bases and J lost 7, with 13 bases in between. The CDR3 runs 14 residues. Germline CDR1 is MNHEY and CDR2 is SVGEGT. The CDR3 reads CASSYPPQGNTQYF. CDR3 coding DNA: TGTGCCAGCAGTTACCCGCCGCAGGGAAATACGCAGTATTTT.

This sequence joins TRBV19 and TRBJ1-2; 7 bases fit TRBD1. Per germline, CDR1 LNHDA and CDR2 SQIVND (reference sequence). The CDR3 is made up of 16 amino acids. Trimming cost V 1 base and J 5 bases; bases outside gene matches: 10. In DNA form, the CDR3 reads TGTGCCAGTAGTATAGGAGTACGACAGGGTGTGTATGGCTACACCTTC. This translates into CASSIGVRQGVYGYTF.

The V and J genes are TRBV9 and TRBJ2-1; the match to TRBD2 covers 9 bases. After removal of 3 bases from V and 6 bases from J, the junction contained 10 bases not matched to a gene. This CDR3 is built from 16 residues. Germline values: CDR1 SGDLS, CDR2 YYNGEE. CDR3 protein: CASSAAGTSLFNEQFF. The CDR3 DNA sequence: TGTGCCAGCAGCGCCGCCGGGACTAGCCTTTTCAATGAGCAGTTCTTC.

CDR3 sequence (DNA): TGCGCCAGCAGCTTGGAGGACAGCTACTATGGCTACACCTTC. This translates into CASSLEDSYYGYTF. The V gene is TRBV5-1, the J gene TRBJ1-2, with D maybe TRBD1 (6 bases). The CDR3 runs to 14 residues. With 0 bases removed from V and 3 bases from J, the gap between germline ends came to 9 bases. CDR1 SGHRS and CDR2 YFSETQ come from the germline V gene.

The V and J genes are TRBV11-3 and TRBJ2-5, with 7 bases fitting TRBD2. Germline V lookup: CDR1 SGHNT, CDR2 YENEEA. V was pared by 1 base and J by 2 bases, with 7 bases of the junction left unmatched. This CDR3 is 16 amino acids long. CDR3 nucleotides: TGTGCCAGCAGCTTAGCGGCTAGCGGACTACAAGAGACCCAGTACTTC. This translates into CASSLAASGLQETQYF.

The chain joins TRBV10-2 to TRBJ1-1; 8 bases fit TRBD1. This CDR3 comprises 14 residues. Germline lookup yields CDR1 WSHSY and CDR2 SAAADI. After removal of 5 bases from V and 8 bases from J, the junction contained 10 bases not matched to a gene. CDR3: CASSQARQGTEAFF. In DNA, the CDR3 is TGCGCCAGCAGTCAGGCAAGACAGGGGACCGAAGCTTTCTTT.

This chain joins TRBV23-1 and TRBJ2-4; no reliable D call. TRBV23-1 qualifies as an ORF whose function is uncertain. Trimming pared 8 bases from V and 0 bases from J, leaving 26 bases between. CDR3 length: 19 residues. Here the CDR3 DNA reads TGCGCCAGCCAAAGTCAATCCTCTGCGGCGAGTTTAGCCAAAAACATTCAGTACTTC. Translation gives CASQSQSSAASLAKNIQYF.

As DNA, the CDR3 is TGTGCCAGCAGTTTCCGGGGACGGGGAGGCCACGAGCAGTACTTC. Protein sequence: CASSFRGRGGHEQYF. The chain is built from TRBV7-3 and TRBJ2-7, with D possibly TRBD2 on 6 matching bases. The CDR3 runs 15 residues. Germline V gives CDR1 SGHTA, CDR2 FQGTGA. The V end lost 6 bases, the J end lost 5 bases, and 20 bases lay between the germline ends.

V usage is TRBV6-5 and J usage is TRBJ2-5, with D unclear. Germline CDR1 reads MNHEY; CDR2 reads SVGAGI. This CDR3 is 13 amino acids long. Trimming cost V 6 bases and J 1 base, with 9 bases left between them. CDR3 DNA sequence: TGTGCCAGCAGACTGAACAGCCAAGAGACCCAGTACTTC. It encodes CASRLNSQETQYF.

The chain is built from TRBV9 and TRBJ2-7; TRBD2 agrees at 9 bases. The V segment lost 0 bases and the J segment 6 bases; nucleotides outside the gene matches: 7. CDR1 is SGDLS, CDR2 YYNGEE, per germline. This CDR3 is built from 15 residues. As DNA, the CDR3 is TGTGCCAGCAGCGTAGGGGGACTAGCATCTTCCGAGCAGTACTTC. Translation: CASSVGGLASSEQYF.

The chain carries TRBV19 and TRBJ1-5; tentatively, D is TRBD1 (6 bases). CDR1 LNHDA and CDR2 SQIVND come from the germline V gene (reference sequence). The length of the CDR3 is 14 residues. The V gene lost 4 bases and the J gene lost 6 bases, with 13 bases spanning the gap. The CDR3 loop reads CASSTRGGAQPQHF. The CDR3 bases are TGTGCCAGTAGTACCCGGGGGGGGGCTCAGCCCCAGCATTTT.

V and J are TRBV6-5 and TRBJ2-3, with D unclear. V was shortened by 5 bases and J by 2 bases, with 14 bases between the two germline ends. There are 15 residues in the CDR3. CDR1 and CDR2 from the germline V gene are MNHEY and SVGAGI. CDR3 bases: TGTGCCAGCAGTCCCCGCCACTTGAACACAGATACGCAGTATTTT. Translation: CASSPRHLNTDTQYF.